The sequence of this T cell receptor (beta chain) was determined in a study of cytomegalovirus exposure and HLA in healthy donors. The germline gives CDR1 MNHEY, CDR2 SVGAGI. V was pared by 7 bases and J by 4 bases, with 7 bases of the junction left unmatched. The CDR3 is 15 amino acids. This PCR relied on a set of 60 Vbeta primers and 13 Jbeta primers. The assay was immunoSEQ multiplex PCR, and TCRdb's table has in-frame clones only and misses some. The table has about 160,000 clones, 84% seen once; the top ten hold 0.95% to 1.3%. V usage is TRBV6-5 and J usage is TRBJ2-2, with 9 nucleotides matching TRBD1. Sequenced sample: PBMCs. The receptor comes from a young man in good health and CMV-seronegative. The CDR3 spells CASNPGQGPTGELFF. CDR3 coding DNA: TGTGCCAGCAACCCGGGACAGGGCCCCACCGGGGAGCTGTTTTTT.